This T cell receptor beta chain was retrieved from a study of T cell responses to AZD1222 COVID-19 vaccine. Data came from immunoSEQ multiplex PCR; TCRdb stores just in-frame clones and leaves some out. Altogether roughly 100,000 clones are present, 88% being singletons, with the ten largest covering 8% to 9%. The source was peripheral blood, collected on day 0 of AZD1222 vaccination. This clonotype was sampled from an adult in good health.

CDR3 nucleotide sequence: TGTGCCAGCTCACCCCTGGACAGGGGAAACACTGAAGCTTTCTTT. Amino acids: CASSPLDRGNTEAFF. J is TRBJ1-1 and V is TRBV18; TRBD1 aligns across 9 bases. After removal of 3 bases from V and 2 bases from J, the junction contained 4 bases not matched to a gene. This CDR3 spans 15 amino acids. CDR1 and CDR2 from the germline V gene are KGHSH and LQKENI.